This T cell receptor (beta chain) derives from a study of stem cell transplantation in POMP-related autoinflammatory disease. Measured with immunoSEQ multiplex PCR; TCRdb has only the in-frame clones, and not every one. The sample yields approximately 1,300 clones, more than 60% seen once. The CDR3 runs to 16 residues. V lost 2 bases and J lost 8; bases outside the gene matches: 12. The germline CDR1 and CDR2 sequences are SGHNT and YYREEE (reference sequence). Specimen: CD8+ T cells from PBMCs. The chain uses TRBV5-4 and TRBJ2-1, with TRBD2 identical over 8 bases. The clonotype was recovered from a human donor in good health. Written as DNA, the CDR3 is TGTGCCAGCAGCTTCGGCGCGGGGGGCCCGGCGGATGAGCAGTTCTTC. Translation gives CASSFGAGGPADEQFF.